This T cell receptor (beta chain) was profiled in a study of T cells expressing NK-cell markers. General observations from the study: What remained unclear was the HCMV specificity of expanded NKG2C+ T cell clones.

TCRdb re-called the 5' RACE reads, yielding one record per CDR3 amino acid sequence without DNA. This sample's table reports about 160,000 distinct CDR3 sequences. Note on this clonotype: Its antigen is not identified.

The CDR3 has 13 residues. The sequence was obtained from a woman between 18 and 69 years old in good health. Sequences were obtained from blood T cells: a sorted CD56 or NKG2C T cell subset, CD4+ or CD8+ T cells, or bulk PBMC T cells (not recorded which). The chain uses TRBV12-3 or TRBV12-4 and TRBJ1-4; TCRdb lists TRBD1, though no DNA is available to test this call. The CDR3 protein is CASRPGTAEKLFF.